These 15 T cell receptor beta chains share one sample of origin, sequenced in a study of cytomegalovirus exposure and HLA in healthy donors. Generated by immunoSEQ multiplex PCR, the TCRdb table keeps only in-frame clones and is missing some. The data contain roughly 65,000 clones, just under 95% of them singletons. The sequencing input was PBMCs. The receptor set was obtained from a man younger than 30 in good health and CMV-seropositive.

J is TRBJ2-1 and V is TRBV7-2, with 8 bases matching TRBD2. This CDR3 spans 16 amino acids. Trimming removed 5 bases from V and 0 bases from J; junction bases left unmatched: 6. CDR1 is SGHTA and CDR2 is FQGNSA in the germline V gene. This CDR3 is CASSPTLAASYNEQFF. For the CDR3, the DNA is TGTGCCAGCAGCCCTACACTAGCGGCCTCCTACAATGAGCAGTTCTTC.

The rearrangement links TRBV4-3 to TRBJ2-2; 9 bases agree with TRBD1. The CDR3 runs 17 residues. J lost 8 bases, V lost 0 bases, and 10 bases had no gene match. Germline V CDR1 and CDR2: LGHNA, YSLEER. CDR3 sequence (DNA): TGCGCCAGCAGCCAAGATTTCCGGGACAGGGTTTTAGGGGAGCTGTTTTTT. Amino acids: CASSQDFRDRVLGELFF.

The chain recombines TRBV2 with TRBJ1-5; tentatively, D is TRBD1 (6 bases). The CDR3 has 13 residues. The germline V gene has CDR1 SNHLY and CDR2 FYNNEI. V dropped 6 bases and J dropped 4 bases, with 10 bases sitting between them. The CDR3 protein is CASRLQGNQPQHF. The DNA for the CDR3 is TGTGCCAGCAGATTACAGGGAAATCAGCCCCAGCATTTT.

This clone was detected only once. J is TRBJ1-1 and V is TRBV27; no reliable D call. The CDR3 runs to 13 residues. Germline lookup yields CDR1 MNHEY and CDR2 SMNVEV (reference sequence). V was cut by 8 bases and J by 0 bases, with 10 bases left in between. The CDR3 DNA is TGTGCCAGCGCCAGTGTCTTGAACACTGAAGCTTTCTTT. As protein: CASASVLNTEAFF.

The rearrangement uses TRBV28 and TRBJ1-1, with D hard to call. Germline V gene sequence: CDR1 MDHEN, CDR2 SYDVKM. V was shortened by 7 bases and J by 1 base, with 10 bases between the two germline ends. The CDR3 is 13 residues long. The DNA for the CDR3 is TGTGCCAGCACCCTTCCCAGGAACACTGAAGCTTTCTTT. This gives the protein CASTLPRNTEAFF.

The V and J genes are TRBV19 and TRBJ2-2, with 7 bases matching TRBD1. The V and J ends lost 9 bases and 4 bases, in that order; junction bases with no gene match: 8. The germline gives CDR1 LNHDA, CDR2 SQIVND (reference sequence). The CDR3 covers 14 residues. CDR3 loop: CASKTGQRTGELFF. The CDR3 DNA sequence: TGTGCCAGCAAGACGGGACAGCGCACCGGGGAGCTGTTTTTT.

The chain joins TRBV5-1 to TRBJ1-2; possible D gene TRBD1, 5 bases. Trimming removed 0 bases at V and 5 bases at J, with 14 bases between. The CDR3 contains 15 residues. Germline V lookup: CDR1 SGHRS, CDR2 YFSETQ. The CDR3 region has the DNA TGCGCCAGCAGCTTGGAAGGGGTGGGTGGTTATGGCTACACCTTC. This encodes CASSLEGVGGYGYTF.

The chain couples TRBV5-1 to TRBJ2-3; 8 nucleotides match TRBD1. This CDR3 spans 15 amino acids. Trimming at V came to 6 bases and at J to 4 bases, leaving 10 bases not matched to a gene. CDR1 and CDR2 (germline): SGHRS, YFSETQ. Here the CDR3 DNA reads TGCGCCAGCACCCGACAGGGGATTAGGTCAGATACGCAGTATTTT. This translates into CASTRQGIRSDTQYF.

The chain employs TRBV19 and TRBJ2-1; perhaps TRBD2 as D (6 bases). The germline gives CDR1 LNHDA, CDR2 SQIVND (reference sequence). CDR3 length equals 14 residues. Trimming shortened V by 6 bases and J by 0 bases, and 9 bases separated the two germline ends. CDR3 DNA sequence: TGTGCCAGTAGGGGGGACTTCTCCTACAATGAGCAGTTCTTC. Amino acids: CASRGDFSYNEQFF.

This clone occurred once. The chain combines TRBV6-1 with TRBJ1-3, with D possibly being TRBD1 (5 bases). The CDR3 is 15 residues long. Germline assignment: CDR1 MNHNS and CDR2 SASEGT. V was trimmed by 2 bases and J by 1 base, leaving 9 bases between them. The CDR3 coding sequence is TGTGCCAGCAGTGAAAGGGGCGATTCTGGAAACACCATATATTTT. Translation: CASSERGDSGNTIYF.

This clone has only one observation. V gene TRBV7-9 combines with J gene TRBJ2-7, with a weak D call TRBD1 (5 bases). The CDR3 sequence is 16 residues long. Germline values: CDR1 SEHNR, CDR2 FQNEAQ (reference sequence). Trimming shortened V by 5 bases and J by 1 base, and 18 bases separated the two germline ends. The CDR3 nucleotides read TGTGCCAGCAGCCCTCCCGGACACAGGTTTTCCTACGAGCAGTACTTC. Amino acids: CASSPPGHRFSYEQYF.

The chain uses TRBV2 and TRBJ2-3; TRBD2 might be the D (6 bases). CDR1 and CDR2 (germline): SNHLY, FYNNEI. Trimming shortened V by 6 bases and J by 0 bases, and 7 bases separated the two germline ends. The CDR3 is 13 amino acids. In DNA, the CDR3 is TGTGCCAGCAGGCGGGATAGCACAGATACGCAGTATTTT. It translates to CASRRDSTDTQYF.

The V and J genes are TRBV7-2 and TRBJ2-2; D is unresolved. CDR3 length equals 15 residues. Germline V lookup: CDR1 SGHTA, CDR2 FQGNSA. V dropped 5 bases and J dropped 3 bases, with 13 bases sitting between them. CDR3 sequence (DNA): TGTGCCAGCAGCCCGTCGAGTACCTACACCGGGGAGCTGTTTTTT. Its protein is CASSPSSTYTGELFF.

This rearrangement joins TRBV2 to TRBJ2-7; 12 nucleotides line up with TRBD2. Trimming took 2 bases from V and 5 from J; bases not matched to a gene: 1. Germline V gene sequence: CDR1 SNHLY, CDR2 FYNNEI. The CDR3 is 14 residues long. In DNA form, the CDR3 reads TGTGCCAGCAGTGAACTAGCGGGAGGGAACGAGCAGTACTTC. The encoded protein is CASSELAGGNEQYF. Based on the CDR3 plus reference TRBV2 and TRBJ2-7, the full variable domain is EPEVTQTPSHQVTQMGQEVILRCVPISNHLYFYWYRQILGQKVEFLVSFYNNEISEKSEIFDDQFSVERPDGSNFTLKIRSTKLEDSAMYFCASSELAGGNEQYFGPGTRLTVT.

The V call is TRBV27, the J call TRBJ1-1; 7 bases map to TRBD1. CDR1 and CDR2 (germline): MNHEY, SMNVEV (reference sequence). This CDR3 comprises 15 residues. The ends lost 2 bases at V and 1 base at J; junction bases unmatched: 4. CDR3 coding DNA: TGTGCCAGCAGTTTAGTACAGGGGACGAACACTGAAGCTTTCTTT. Translated, it gives CASSLVQGTNTEAFF.